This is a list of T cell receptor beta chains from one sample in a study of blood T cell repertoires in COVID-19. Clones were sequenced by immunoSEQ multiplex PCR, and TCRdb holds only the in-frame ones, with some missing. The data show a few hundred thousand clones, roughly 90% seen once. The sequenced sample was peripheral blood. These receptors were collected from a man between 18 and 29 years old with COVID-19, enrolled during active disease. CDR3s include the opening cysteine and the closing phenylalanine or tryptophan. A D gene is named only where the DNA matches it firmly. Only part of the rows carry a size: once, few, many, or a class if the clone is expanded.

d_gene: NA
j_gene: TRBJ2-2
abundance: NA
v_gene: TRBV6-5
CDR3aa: CASRQSPNTGELFF
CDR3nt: TGTGCCAGCCGACAGAGCCCGAACACCGGGGAGCTGTTTTTT

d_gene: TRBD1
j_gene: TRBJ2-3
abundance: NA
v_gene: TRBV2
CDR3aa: CASKPLIGTTGGGTDTQYF
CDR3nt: TGTGCCAGCAAACCTCTCATTGGGACGACAGGGGGAGGCACAGATACGCAGTATTTT

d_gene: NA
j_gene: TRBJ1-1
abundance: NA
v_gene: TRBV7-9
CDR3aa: CASSLSGPEAFF
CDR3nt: TGTGCCAGCAGCTTATCAGGTCCTGAAGCTTTCTTT

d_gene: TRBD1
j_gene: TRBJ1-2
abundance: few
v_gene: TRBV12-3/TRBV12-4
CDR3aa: CASTKTGAYGYTF
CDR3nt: TGTGCCAGCACCAAAACAGGGGCCTATGGCTACACCTTC

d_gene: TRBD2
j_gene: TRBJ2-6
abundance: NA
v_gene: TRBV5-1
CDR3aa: CASSLRGGGASGRGGANVLTF
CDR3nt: TGCGCCAGCAGCTTGAGAGGTGGTGGGGCTAGCGGGAGAGGTGGGGCCAACGTCCTGACTTTC

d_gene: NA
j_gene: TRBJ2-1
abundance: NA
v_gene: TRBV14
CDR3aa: CASSQRPGSEQFF
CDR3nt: TGTGCCAGCAGCCAACGCCCAGGGTCGGAGCAGTTCTTC

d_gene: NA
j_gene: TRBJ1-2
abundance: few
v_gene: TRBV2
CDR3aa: CASSGGRGYGYTF
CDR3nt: TGTGCCAGCAGTGGCGGCAGGGGATATGGCTACACCTTC

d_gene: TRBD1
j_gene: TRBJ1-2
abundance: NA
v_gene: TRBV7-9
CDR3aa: CASSLEGTGFRGYTF
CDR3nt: TGTGCCAGCAGCTTAGAAGGGACAGGGTTTCGTGGCTACACCTTC

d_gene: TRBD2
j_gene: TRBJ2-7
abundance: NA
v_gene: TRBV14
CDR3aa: CASSQELAGSEQYF
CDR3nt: TGTGCCAGCAGCCAAGAATTAGCGGGATCCGAGCAGTACTTC

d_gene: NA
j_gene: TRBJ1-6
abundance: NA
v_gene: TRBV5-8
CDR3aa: CASTLRDIGSPLHF
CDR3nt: TGTGCCAGCACCCTAAGGGACATCGGTTCACCCCTCCACTTT

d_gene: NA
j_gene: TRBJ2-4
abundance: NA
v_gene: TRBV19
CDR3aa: CASSPGWGSKNIQYF
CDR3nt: TGTGCCAGTAGCCCCGGATGGGGCTCAAAAAACATTCAGTACTTC

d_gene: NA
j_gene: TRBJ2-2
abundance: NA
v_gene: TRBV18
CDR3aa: CASSPGTPAGELFF
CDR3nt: TGTGCCAGCTCACCCGGGACACCTGCCGGGGAGCTGTTTTTT

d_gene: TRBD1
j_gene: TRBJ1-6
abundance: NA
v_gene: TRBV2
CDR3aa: CASSLQGARMNSPLHF
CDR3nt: TGTGCCAGCAGCCTTCAGGGGGCGCGTATGAATTCACCCCTCCACTTT

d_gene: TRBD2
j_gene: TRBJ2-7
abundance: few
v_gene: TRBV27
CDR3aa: CASSGTSGTSYEQYF
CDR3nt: TGTGCCAGCAGTGGGACTAGCGGGACTTCCTACGAGCAGTACTTC

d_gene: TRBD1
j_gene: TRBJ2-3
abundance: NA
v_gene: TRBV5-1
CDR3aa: CASSSGQGGDTQYF
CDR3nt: TGCGCCAGCAGCTCGGGACAGGGTGGGGATACGCAGTATTTT

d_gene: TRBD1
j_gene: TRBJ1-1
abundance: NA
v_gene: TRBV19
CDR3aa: CASSIRRSGQLNTEAFF
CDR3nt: TGTGCCAGTAGTATCCGTCGCTCGGGACAGCTGAACACTGAAGCTTTCTTT

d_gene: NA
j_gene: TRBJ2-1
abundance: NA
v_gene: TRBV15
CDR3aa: CATGTHSYNEQFF
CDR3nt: TGTGCCACAGGGACACACTCCTACAATGAGCAGTTCTTC